Below, 9 T cell receptor beta chains from the same sample are listed, as sequenced in a study of cytomegalovirus exposure and HLA in healthy donors. TCRdb's table, derived via immunoSEQ multiplex PCR, lists solely in-frame clones and lacks some. Of fewer than 250,000 clones in the sample, approximately 85% are singletons; the top ten hold about 1.6%. What was sequenced was PBMCs. These receptors all stem from a woman between 18 and 29 years old in good health and CMV-seronegative.

This chain links TRBV6-5 with TRBJ2-7; tentative D call: TRBD2 (6 bases). The CDR3 is made up of 15 amino acids. Between the trimmed V and J ends, which lost 0 bases and 3 bases, there was a span of 12 bases. Germline CDR1 reads MNHEY; CDR2 reads SVGAGI. CDR3 protein: CASSYSGNSGYEQYF. CDR3 bases: TGTGCCAGCAGTTACTCAGGGAATAGCGGCTACGAGCAGTACTTC.

The chain couples TRBV6-5 to TRBJ1-1; 9 bases align to TRBD1. This CDR3 spans 14 amino acids. CDR1 and CDR2 (germline): MNHEY, SVGAGI. V was pared by 2 bases and J by 5 bases, with 3 bases of the junction left unmatched. CDR3 DNA: TGTGCCAGCAGTTACGACAGGGGGAGGACTGAAGCTTTCTTT. Translated, it gives CASSYDRGRTEAFF.

J is TRBJ1-2 and V is TRBV15; D is perhaps TRBD1 (5 bases). Germline V gene data show CDR1 as LNHNV and CDR2 as YYDKDF (reference sequence). Trimming cost V 1 base and J 3 bases, with 6 bases left between them. The CDR3 is 13 residues long. In nucleotides, the CDR3 is TGTGCCACCAGCAGAGGGGGGGACTATGGCTACACCTTC. Translation gives CATSRGGDYGYTF.

V and J are TRBV2 and TRBJ2-1, with 8 positions matching TRBD1. Trimming at V came to 2 bases and at J to 3 bases, leaving 3 bases not matched to a gene. The CDR3 loop spans 15 amino acids. CDR1 and CDR2 from the germline V gene are SNHLY and FYNNEI. The CDR3 DNA sequence: TGTGCCAGCAGTGAATTCAGGGGGCTCTACAATGAGCAGTTCTTC. Protein: CASSEFRGLYNEQFF.

This chain connects TRBV27 to TRBJ1-6; D perhaps matches TRBD1 (6 bases). Germline CDR1 and CDR2: MNHEY and SMNVEV (reference sequence). The CDR3 has 17 amino acids. The V end lost 2 bases, the J end lost 0 bases, and 11 bases lay between the germline ends. CDR3 amino acids: CASSLGQMISYNSPLHF. CDR3 DNA sequence: TGTGCCAGCAGTTTAGGACAGATGATCTCCTATAATTCACCCCTCCACTTT.

This chain uses TRBV2 with TRBJ2-1, with a weak D call TRBD2 (6 bases). Germline-derived CDR1 and CDR2 are SNHLY and FYNNEI. There are 15 residues in the CDR3. V shed 6 bases and J shed 0 bases, with 12 bases lying between them. CDR3 residues: CASRDKTSSYNEQFF. The CDR3, as DNA: TGTGCCAGCAGGGATAAGACTAGCTCCTACAATGAGCAGTTCTTC.

The rearrangement links TRBV5-5 to TRBJ1-2; 9 bases are shared with TRBD1. The V gene's germline CDR1 is SGHKS and CDR2 YYEKEE (reference sequence). The CDR3 totals 13 residues. Unmatched junction bases numbered 4, after V lost 4 bases and J lost 6 bases. The CDR3 DNA sequence: TGTGCCAGCAGCGACGGGACAGGGAATGGCTACACCTTC. This codes for CASSDGTGNGYTF.

V usage is TRBV9 and J usage is TRBJ1-1; D might be TRBD1 (5 bases). The length of the CDR3 is 14 residues. Trimming removed 4 bases at V and 1 base at J, with 11 bases between. Per the germline V gene, CDR1 is SGDLS and CDR2 is YYNGEE. CDR3 DNA: TGTGCCAGCAGCTCAAGGACACAGAACACTGAAGCTTTCTTT. This translates into CASSSRTQNTEAFF. Complete variable domain (other parts from reference TRBV9 and TRBJ1-1): DSGVTQTPKHLITATGQRVTLRCSPRSGDLSVYWYQQSLDQGLQFLIQYYNGEERAKGNILERFSAQQFPDLHSELNLSSLELGDSALYFCASSSRTQNTEAFFGQGTRLTVV.

The J gene is TRBJ1-2, the V gene TRBV30; D is undetermined. In germline, CDR1 is GTSNPN, CDR2 SVGIG (reference sequence). V shed 3 bases and J shed 8 bases, with 10 bases lying between them. The CDR3 is 11 residues long. In nucleotides, the CDR3 is TGTGCCTGGAGCCCAAAGGAGGGCTACACCTTC. Protein product: CAWSPKEGYTF.